The 9 T cell receptor beta chains in this list originate from one sample, sequenced in a study of OX40 agonist ivuxolimab in advanced cancers. Assay used: immunoSEQ multiplex PCR; TCRdb lists only in-frame clones, some missing. The table lists 80,000 to 95,000 clones, roughly four fifths of them singletons. The input for sequencing was CD4+ or CD8+ T cells sorted from blood, taken in a trial of the OX40 agonist ivuxolimab. These TCRs come from an adult with an advanced solid tumor such as melanoma, head and neck, liver or kidney cancer.

This chain uses TRBV10-3 with TRBJ1-2, with D tentatively TRBD1 (6 bases). The V end lost 2 bases, the J end lost 7 bases, and 11 bases lay between the germline ends. This CDR3 is built from 13 residues. Germline V gene sequence: CDR1 ENHRY, CDR2 SYGVKD. In nucleotides, the CDR3 is TGTGCCATCAGTGAGGCCAGGGACATTGGCTACACCTTC. Residues: CAISEARDIGYTF.

This sequence joins TRBV11-3 and TRBJ1-1; weak D call: TRBD1 (5 bases). This CDR3 comprises 13 residues. Germline V lookup: CDR1 SGHNT, CDR2 YENEEA. Trimming stripped 0 bases from V and 6 bases from J, with 8 bases between. CDR3 in DNA: TGTGCCAGCAGCTTAGACAGGGACGCTGAAGCTTTCTTT. It yields the protein CASSLDRDAEAFF.

The chain is built from TRBV30 and TRBJ1-2, with D perhaps matching TRBD1 (5 bases). CDR3 length equals 13 residues. Germline V gene lookup returns CDR1 GTSNPN and CDR2 SVGIG (reference sequence). Trimming removed 3 bases from V and 1 base from J, with 9 bases in between. CDR3 coding DNA: TGTGCCTGGAGAGGGGAACATAACTATGGCTACACCTTC. As protein: CAWRGEHNYGYTF.

The rearrangement joins TRBV28 to TRBJ2-7, with D possibly TRBD2 on 7 matching bases. This CDR3 is built from 15 residues. Trimming cost V 6 bases and J 2 bases, with 17 bases left between them. Germline loops: CDR1 MDHEN, CDR2 SYDVKM. DNA for the CDR3: TGTGCCAGCAGCCCCTCGAGGGGGGGGACCTACGAGCAGTACTTC. Its translation: CASSPSRGGTYEQYF.

The chain combines TRBV11-3 with TRBJ1-4, with D tentatively TRBD1 (6 bases). V gave up 5 bases and J gave up 2 bases, with 9 bases separating them. Germline CDR1 and CDR2: SGHNT and YENEEA. The CDR3 totals 14 residues. CDR3 DNA sequence: TGTGCCAGCAGCGAAGGGGGGACTAATGAAAAACTGTTTTTT. The encoded protein is CASSEGGTNEKLFF.

The sample holds many counts of this clone. The CDR3 DNA is TGTGCCAGCAGCAAACAGGAGTCCCAGTACTTC. It codes for CASSKQESQYF. This sequence joins TRBV13 and TRBJ2-5, with a weak D call TRBD1 (5 bases). CDR3 length: 11 residues. Germline CDR1 and CDR2: PRHDT and FYEKMQ (reference sequence). Trimming left V 5 bases short and J 9 bases short, with 10 bases between. Together with reference TRBV13 and TRBJ2-5, the CDR3 gives the full variable domain: AAGVIQSPRHLIKEKRETATLKCYPIPRHDTVYWYQQGPGQDPQFLISFYEKMQSDKGSIPDRFSAQQFSDYHSELNMSSLELGDSALYFCASSKQESQYFGPGTRLLVL.

The genes are TRBV7-3 and TRBJ2-7; TRBD1 aligns across 8 bases. V lost 2 bases, J lost 1 base, and 7 bases stayed unmatched. Looked up from germline, CDR1 is SGHTA and CDR2 is FQGTGA. This CDR3 is 16 amino acids long. In nucleotides, the CDR3 is TGTGCCAGCAGCTTACGTCCGACAGGGGCTTCCTACGAGCAGTACTTC. Amino acids: CASSLRPTGASYEQYF.

The genes are TRBV30 and TRBJ1-2; TRBD1 matches at 7 bases. The CDR3 runs 13 residues. Trimming removed 7 bases from V and 2 bases from J; junction bases left unmatched: 7. Germline V gene lookup returns CDR1 GTSNPN and CDR2 SVGIG (reference sequence). CDR3 residues: CAYNRGGNYGYTF. In DNA form, the CDR3 reads TGTGCCTACAACAGGGGAGGGAACTATGGCTACACCTTC. The complete variable domain, with remaining parts taken from reference TRBV30 and TRBJ1-2, reads SQTIHQWPATLVQPVGSPLSLECTVEGTSNPNLYWYRQAAGRGLQLLFYSVGIGQISSEVPQNLSASRPQDRQFILSSKKLLLSDSGFYLCAYNRGGNYGYTFGSGTRLTVV.

The chain employs TRBV28 and TRBJ2-5; either TRBD1 or TRBD2 may supply D (5 bases each). Trimming removed 6 bases from V and 1 base from J, with 15 bases in between. This CDR3 comprises 15 residues. Germline-derived CDR1 and CDR2 are MDHEN and SYDVKM. CDR3 region: CASSQMGPVQETQYF. The DNA for the CDR3 is TGTGCCAGCAGCCAAATGGGACCGGTCCAAGAGACCCAGTACTTC.